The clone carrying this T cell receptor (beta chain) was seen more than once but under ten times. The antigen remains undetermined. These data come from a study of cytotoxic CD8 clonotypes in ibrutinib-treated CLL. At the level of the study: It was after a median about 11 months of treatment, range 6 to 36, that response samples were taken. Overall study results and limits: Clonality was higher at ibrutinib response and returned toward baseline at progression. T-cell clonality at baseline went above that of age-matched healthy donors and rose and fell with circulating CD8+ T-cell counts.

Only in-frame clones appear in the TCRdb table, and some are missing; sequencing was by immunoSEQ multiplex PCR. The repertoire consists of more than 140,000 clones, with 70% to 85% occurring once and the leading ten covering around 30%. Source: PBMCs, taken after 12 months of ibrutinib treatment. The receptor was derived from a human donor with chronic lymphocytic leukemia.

The CDR3 sequence is CSARGPGEQFF. As DNA, the CDR3 is TGCAGTGCCAGGGGACCCGGCGAGCAGTTCTTC. The V gene is TRBV20-1, the J gene TRBJ2-1, with a tentative D call TRBD1 (6 bases). CDR1 DFQATT and CDR2 SNEGSKA come from the germline V gene (reference sequence). The CDR3 length is 11 residues. V was trimmed by 6 bases and J by 10 bases, leaving 13 bases between them.